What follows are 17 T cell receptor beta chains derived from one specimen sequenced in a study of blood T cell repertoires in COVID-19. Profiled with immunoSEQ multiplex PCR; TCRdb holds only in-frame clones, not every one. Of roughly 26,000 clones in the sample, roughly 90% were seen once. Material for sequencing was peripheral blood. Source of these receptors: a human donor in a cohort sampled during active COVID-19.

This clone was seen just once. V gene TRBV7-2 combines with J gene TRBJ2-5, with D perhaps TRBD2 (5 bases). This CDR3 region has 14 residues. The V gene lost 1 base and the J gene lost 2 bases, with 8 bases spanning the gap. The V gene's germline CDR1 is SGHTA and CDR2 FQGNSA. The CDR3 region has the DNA TGTGCCAGCAGCTTAGGAGGACTTCAAGAGACCCAGTACTTC. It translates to CASSLGGLQETQYF. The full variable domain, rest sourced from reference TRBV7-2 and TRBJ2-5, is GAGVSQSPSNKVTEKGKDVELRCDPISGHTALYWYRQSLGQGLEFLIYFQGNSAPDKSGLPSDRFSAERTGGSVSTLTIQRTQQEDSAVYLCASSLGGLQETQYFGPGTRLLVL.

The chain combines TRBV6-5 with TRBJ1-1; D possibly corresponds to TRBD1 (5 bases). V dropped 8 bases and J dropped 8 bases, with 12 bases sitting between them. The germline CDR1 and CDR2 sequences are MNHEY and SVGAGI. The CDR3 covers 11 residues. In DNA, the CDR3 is TGTGCCAGCTCCCTGACAGAAGAAGCTTTCTTT. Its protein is CASSLTEEAFF.

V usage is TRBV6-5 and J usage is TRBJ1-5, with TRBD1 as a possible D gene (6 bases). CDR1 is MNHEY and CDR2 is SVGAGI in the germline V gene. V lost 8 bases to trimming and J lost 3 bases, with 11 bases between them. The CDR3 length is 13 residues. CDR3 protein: CASLQGLNQPQHF. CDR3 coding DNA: TGTGCCAGCTTACAGGGCCTCAATCAGCCCCAGCATTTT.

The CDR3 protein is CASSSKQGSSGNTIYF. CDR3 sequence (DNA): TGTGCCAGCAGCTCTAAACAGGGCTCCTCTGGAAACACCATATATTTT. V usage is TRBV5-4 and J usage is TRBJ1-3; D may be TRBD1 (6 bases). Trimming shortened V by 3 bases and J by 0 bases, and 13 bases separated the two germline ends. The CDR3 spans 16 residues. CDR1 SGHNT and CDR2 YYREEE come from the germline V gene (reference sequence). Complete variable domain (other parts from reference TRBV5-4 and TRBJ1-3): ETGVTQSPTHLIKTRGQQVTLRCSSQSGHNTVSWYQQALGQGPQFIFQYYREEENGRGNFPPRFSGLQFPNYSSELNVNALELDDSALYLCASSSKQGSSGNTIYFGEGSWLTVV.

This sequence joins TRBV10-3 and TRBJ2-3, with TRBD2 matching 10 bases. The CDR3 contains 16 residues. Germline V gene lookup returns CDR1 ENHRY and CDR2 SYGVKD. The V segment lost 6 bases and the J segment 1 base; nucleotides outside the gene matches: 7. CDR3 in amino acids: CAISPALAGGTDTQYF. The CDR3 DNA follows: TGTGCCATCAGCCCCGCCCTAGCGGGGGGCACAGATACGCAGTATTTT.

The CDR3 loop is CATSRGGGEYQETQYF. The CDR3 bases are TGTGCCACCAGCAGAGGGGGGGGCGAGTACCAAGAGACCCAGTACTTC. The chain combines TRBV15 with TRBJ2-5; D might be TRBD2 (7 bases). V lost 1 base and J 0 bases, leaving 12 bases between the germline ends. The CDR3 has 16 residues. CDR1 is LNHNV and CDR2 is YYDKDF in the germline V gene (reference sequence).

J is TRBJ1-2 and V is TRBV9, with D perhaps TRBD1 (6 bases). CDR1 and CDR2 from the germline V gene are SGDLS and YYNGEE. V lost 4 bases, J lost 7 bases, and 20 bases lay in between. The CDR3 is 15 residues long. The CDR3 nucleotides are TGTGCCAGCAGCAACCGAGGGGGGGTTCTGGGTGGCTACACCTTC. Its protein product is CASSNRGGVLGGYTF.

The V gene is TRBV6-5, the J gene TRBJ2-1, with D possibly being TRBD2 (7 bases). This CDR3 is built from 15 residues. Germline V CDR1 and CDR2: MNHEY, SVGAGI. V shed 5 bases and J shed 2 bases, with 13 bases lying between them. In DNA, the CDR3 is TGTGCCAGCAGTATTCGGGGGGCAACCTACAATGAGCAGTTCTTC. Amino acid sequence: CASSIRGATYNEQFF.

CDR3 sequence (DNA): TGTGCCAGCAGCTTCAACGAGCAGTACGTC. It encodes CASSFNEQYV. The chain couples TRBV5-8 to TRBJ2-7, with D uncertain. The V end lost 2 bases, the J end lost 5 bases, and 2 bases lay between the germline ends. The CDR3 sequence is 10 residues long. Germline lookup yields CDR1 SGHTS and CDR2 YDEGEE.

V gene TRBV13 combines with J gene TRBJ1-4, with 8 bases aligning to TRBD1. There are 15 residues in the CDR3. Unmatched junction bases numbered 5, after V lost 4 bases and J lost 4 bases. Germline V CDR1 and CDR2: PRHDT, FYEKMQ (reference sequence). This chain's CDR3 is CASSWTGTFNEKLFF. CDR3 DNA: TGTGCCAGCAGCTGGACAGGGACATTTAATGAAAAACTGTTTTTT.

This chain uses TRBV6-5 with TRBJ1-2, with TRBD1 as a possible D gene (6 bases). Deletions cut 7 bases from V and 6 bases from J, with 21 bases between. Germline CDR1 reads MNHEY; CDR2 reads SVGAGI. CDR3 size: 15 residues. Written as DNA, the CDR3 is TGTGCCAGCACCCACGGGGGGGGCCGGGTTAATGGCTACACCTTC. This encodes CASTHGGGRVNGYTF.

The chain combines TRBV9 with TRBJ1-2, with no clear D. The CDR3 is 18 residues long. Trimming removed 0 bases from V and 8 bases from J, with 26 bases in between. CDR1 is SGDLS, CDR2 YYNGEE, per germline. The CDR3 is CASSVGFREVEVVRGYTF. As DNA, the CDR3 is TGTGCCAGCAGCGTAGGGTTTCGGGAGGTGGAAGTAGTACGGGGCTACACCTTC. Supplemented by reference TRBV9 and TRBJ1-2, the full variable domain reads DSGVTQTPKHLITATGQRVTLRCSPRSGDLSVYWYQQSLDQGLQFLIQYYNGEERAKGNILERFSAQQFPDLHSELNLSSLELGDSALYFCASSVGFREVEVVRGYTFGSGTRLTVV.

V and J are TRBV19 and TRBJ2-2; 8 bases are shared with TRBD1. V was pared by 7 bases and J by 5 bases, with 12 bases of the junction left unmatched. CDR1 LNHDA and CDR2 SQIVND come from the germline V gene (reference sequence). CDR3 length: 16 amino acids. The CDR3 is CASKGQTGDPTGELFF. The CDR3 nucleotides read TGTGCCAGTAAGGGGCAGACAGGGGATCCAACCGGGGAGCTGTTTTTT.

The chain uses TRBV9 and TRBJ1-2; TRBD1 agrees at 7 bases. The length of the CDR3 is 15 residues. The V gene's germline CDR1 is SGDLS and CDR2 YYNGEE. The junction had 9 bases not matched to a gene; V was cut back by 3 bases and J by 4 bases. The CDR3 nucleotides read TGTGCCAGCAGCGAGAGGGACAGCTACGTCTATGGCTACACCTTC. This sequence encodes CASSERDSYVYGYTF.

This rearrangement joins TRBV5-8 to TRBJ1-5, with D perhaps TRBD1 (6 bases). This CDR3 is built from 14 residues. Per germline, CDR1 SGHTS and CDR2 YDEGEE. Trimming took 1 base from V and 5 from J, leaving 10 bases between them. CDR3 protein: CASSLWAGDQPQHF. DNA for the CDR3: TGTGCCAGCAGCTTGTGGGCAGGGGATCAGCCCCAGCATTTT.

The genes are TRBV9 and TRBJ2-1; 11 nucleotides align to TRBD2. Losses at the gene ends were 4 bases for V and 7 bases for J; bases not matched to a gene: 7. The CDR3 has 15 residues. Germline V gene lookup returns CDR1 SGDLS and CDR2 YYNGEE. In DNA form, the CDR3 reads TGTGCCAGCAGCCAACTAGCGGGGGTGATAAATGAGCAGTTCTTC. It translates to CASSQLAGVINEQFF.

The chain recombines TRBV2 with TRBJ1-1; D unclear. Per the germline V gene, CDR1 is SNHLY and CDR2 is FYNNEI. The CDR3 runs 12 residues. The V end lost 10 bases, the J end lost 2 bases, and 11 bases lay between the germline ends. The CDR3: CATPLVNTEAFF. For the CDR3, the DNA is TGTGCCACCCCCTTAGTTAACACTGAAGCTTTCTTT. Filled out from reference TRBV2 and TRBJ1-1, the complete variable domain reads EPEVTQTPSHQVTQMGQEVILRCVPISNHLYFYWYRQILGQKVEFLVSFYNNEISEKSEIFDDQFSVERPDGSNFTLKIRSTKLEDSAMYFCATPLVNTEAFFGQGTRLTVV.